The clone carrying this TCR beta chain has a count of ten or more. The antigen remains unidentified. TCRdb called the RT-PCR reads again in MiXCR, with one record for every CDR3 protein. Of just under 250,000 distinct CDR3 sequences in the sample, over 9% were seen once. This entry is derived from a study of response to subunit inactivated influenza vaccine. General study points: It was suggested by the authors that few new T cells are recruited by each seasonal influenza vaccination.

There are 14 residues in the CDR3. The V end lost 2 bases, the J end lost 1 base, and 8 bases lay between the germline ends. The germline V gene encodes CDR1 SEHNR and CDR2 FQNEAQ (reference sequence). The chain links TRBV7-9 to TRBJ1-1, with no clear D. The TCR comes from a man aged 50 to 59 who received an inactivated influenza vaccine. Here the sequenced sample was non-naive T cells sorted from PBMCs, taken less than 15 days before vaccination. As DNA, the CDR3 is TGTGCCAGCAGCTTAAGCAGTGAGAACACTGAAGCTTTCTTT. It codes for CASSLSSENTEAFF.